A single T cell receptor (beta chain) is shown here with its context. The antigen remains unidentified. A much larger clonotype is one base distant, so this may be a read error. V was cut by 2 bases and J by 8 bases, with 12 bases left in between. CDR3 length equals 14 residues. The germline V gene encodes CDR1 SEHNR and CDR2 FQNEAQ (reference sequence). The source of the sample is a study of early T cells in non-severe SARS-CoV-2 infection. Turning to the study itself: Unpaired chains resulted from sequencing bulk RNA of unsorted whole blood.

Study results and limitations: VDJdb matches were skewed toward anti-spike CD8 T cell responses.

The library protocol tagged individual cDNA molecules with unique molecular identifiers. One entry per CDR3 protein results from TCRdb running MiXCR on the 5' RACE reads. The data contain 95,000 to 120,000 distinct CDR3 sequences, 12% of them singletons. The gene calls are TRBV7-9 and TRBJ1-4, with D tentatively TRBD1 (6 bases). Sequenced input: whole blood. The sequence derives from an adult who was a healthcare worker with PCR-confirmed SARS-CoV-2 infection or an uninfected control (not recorded which). The DNA of the CDR3 is TGTGCCAGCAGCTTAACAGGGTACGGCGAAAAACTGTTTTTT. Translating gives CASSLTGYGEKLFF. The whole variable domain, filled in from reference TRBV7-9 and TRBJ1-4, reads DTGVSQNPRHKITKRGQNVTFRCDPISEHNRLYWYRQTLGQGPEFLTYFQNEAQLEKSRLLSDRFSAERPKGSFSTLEIQRTEQGDSAMYLCASSLTGYGEKLFFGSGTQLSVL.